A single count supports the clone carrying this T cell receptor (beta chain). Replicate PCRs run on sorted subsets employed about 220 ng DNA, roughly 30,000 T cell genomes. In the study's own analysis: Junction-only immunoSEQ data arrived without quality scores, meaning filtering differed. Method: immunoSEQ multiplex PCR; TCRdb's copy keeps in-frame clones and lacks some. V, J and clone size reflect that table, while D and trimming were determined from the DNA. The sample has fewer than 1.6 million clones, 98% seen once. These data come from a study of shared clonotypes between healthy human individuals. The germline CDR1 and CDR2 sequences are LNHNV and YYDKDF (reference sequence). CDR3 length: 16 amino acids. V was clipped by 5 bases and J by 2 bases; unmatched bases: 5.

Sequenced sample: naive CD4+ T cells sorted from blood. Subset indicated: CD45RA+ positively selected. The chain recombines TRBV15 with TRBJ1-5, with TRBD1 identical over 11 bases. This receptor was taken from a man aged 25 to 45 in good health. The CDR3 is CATSLWGQGGNQPQHF. The CDR3 coding sequence is TGTGCCACCAGCTTATGGGGACAGGGGGGCAATCAGCCCCAGCATTTT.